This T cell receptor (beta chain) was observed in a study of spatial heterogeneity in lung cancer. Whole-study results and caveats: Counts that tracked tumor mutation counts were those of expanded intratumoral alpha and beta TCRs.

The germline gives CDR1 SGHDN, CDR2 FVKESK. Trimming removed 4 bases at V and 2 bases at J, with 11 bases between. This CDR3 has 15 amino acids. The sample holds many counts of this clonotype. As yet, its antigen is unknown. Time point reported: sample taken at primary tumor resection. Whole RNA, isolated from tumor, nontumor lung or frozen PBMC, was sequenced without prior sorting. TCRdb processed the 5' RACE reads anew with MiXCR; each CDR3 protein has one entry. The sample yields fewer than 15,000 distinct CDR3 sequences, roughly 3.4% seen once. Sequenced material: lung tumor tissue, taken at surgery. The TCR sequence derives from a male donor with early-stage non-small cell lung cancer. This chain uses TRBV14 with TRBJ2-2, with unresolved D. CDR3 bases: TGTGCCAGCAGCCCCAGAACCCGTAACACCGGGGAGCTGTTTTTT. It specifies CASSPRTRNTGELFF.